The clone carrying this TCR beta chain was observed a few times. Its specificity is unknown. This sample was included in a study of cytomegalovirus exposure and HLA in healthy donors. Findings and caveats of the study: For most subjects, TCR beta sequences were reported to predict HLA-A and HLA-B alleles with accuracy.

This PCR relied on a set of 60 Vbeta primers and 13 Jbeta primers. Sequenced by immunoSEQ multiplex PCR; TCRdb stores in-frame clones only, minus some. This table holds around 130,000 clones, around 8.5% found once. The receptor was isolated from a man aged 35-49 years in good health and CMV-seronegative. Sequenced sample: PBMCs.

CDR3 bases: TGCGCCAGCAGCTTGTCTGAATTGACAGGGTACCAAGAGACCCAGTACTTC. Residues: CASSLSELTGYQETQYF. This rearrangement joins TRBV5-1 to TRBJ2-5, with TRBD1 matching 7 bases. CDR1 is SGHRS, CDR2 YFSETQ, per germline. This CDR3 contains 17 residues. The V segment lost 1 base and the J segment 0 bases; nucleotides outside the gene matches: 9.